This paragraph covers one T cell receptor (beta chain) sequence. Antigen specificity is unknown. The sample comes from a study of T cell responses to AZD1222 COVID-19 vaccine. Findings and caveats of the study: Only six people who got AZD1222 tested seropositive at baseline.

The CDR3 has 16 residues. The ends were cut back, 4 bases at V and 3 bases at J, with 19 bases in the middle. Germline lookup yields CDR1 SGHDN and CDR2 FVKESK. Repertoires were generated with immunoSEQ multiplex PCR, while TCRdb's copy carries only in-frame clones and drops some. This sample has approximately 100,000 clones, with about 90% found just once. The clonotype comes from an adult in good health. The chain joins TRBV14 to TRBJ2-7; a possible D gene is TRBD2 (6 bases). The sequencing here drew on peripheral blood, taken on day 0 of AZD1222 vaccination. The CDR3 nucleotides read TGTGCCAGCAGCCGAGAACGGGGGACTCCAGGCTACGAGCAGTACTTC. Translation gives CASSRERGTPGYEQYF.